These T cell receptor beta chains were read from a single sample in a study of Ad26.COV2.S vaccination and SARS-CoV-2 variants. Some clones are missing from TCRdb's copy, which holds only in-frame ones; the method was immunoSEQ multiplex PCR. Of about 320,000 clones listed, 86% are singletons. The sample consisted of peripheral blood, taken in a trial of Ad26.COV2.S vaccine versus placebo. These receptors came from a person between 18 and 59 years old who received the Ad26.COV2.S COVID-19 vaccine or a placebo. Both conserved end residues are trimmed from each CDR3. Fields, in order: V gene, CDR3 length, J gene, CDR3 protein.

v_call: TRBV6-5
cdr3_length: 12
j_call: TRBJ2-2
cdr3_aa: ASKWLTNTGELF

v_call: TRBV6-6
cdr3_length: 14
j_call: TRBJ2-6
cdr3_aa: ASSSDRDSGANVLT

v_call: TRBV11-2
cdr3_length: 13
j_call: TRBJ1-2
cdr3_aa: ASSLEFGGGEGYT

v_call: TRBV27
cdr3_length: 14
j_call: TRBJ1-1
cdr3_aa: ASSDRAGGVNTEAF

v_call: TRBV3-1/TRBV3-2
cdr3_length: 14
j_call: TRBJ2-2
cdr3_aa: ASSRRGATNTGELF

v_call: TRBV2
cdr3_length: 11
j_call: TRBJ1-1
cdr3_aa: ASSGQPGTEAF

v_call: TRBV29-1
cdr3_length: 11
j_call: TRBJ1-4
cdr3_aa: SVLGPTNEKLF

v_call: TRBV5-1
cdr3_length: 14
j_call: TRBJ2-3
cdr3_aa: ASSLGRQTSTDTQY

v_call: TRBV10-3
cdr3_length: 15
j_call: TRBJ2-3
cdr3_aa: AISELKGQGSTDTQY

v_call: TRBV3-1/TRBV3-2
cdr3_length: 15
j_call: TRBJ2-2
cdr3_aa: ASSQERGETYTGELF

v_call: TRBV18
cdr3_length: 12
j_call: TRBJ1-1
cdr3_aa: ASSLAGENTEAF

v_call: TRBV10-1
cdr3_length: 13
j_call: TRBJ1-5
cdr3_aa: ATCRTGVSNQPQH

v_call: TRBV7-9
cdr3_length: 13
j_call: TRBJ1-5
cdr3_aa: ASSPRGDSNQPQH

v_call: TRBV27
cdr3_length: 11
j_call: TRBJ1-2
cdr3_aa: ASSEKTGNGYT

v_call: TRBV30
cdr3_length: 10
j_call: TRBJ1-2
cdr3_aa: AWNTRASGYT

v_call: TRBV29-1
cdr3_length: 9
j_call: TRBJ2-2
cdr3_aa: SAAYTGELF

v_call: TRBV2
cdr3_length: 13
j_call: TRBJ1-1
cdr3_aa: ASGSPRTVNTEAF

v_call: TRBV19
cdr3_length: 13
j_call: TRBJ1-6
cdr3_aa: ASSIQGTRNSPLH

v_call: TRBV27
cdr3_length: 12
j_call: TRBJ1-4
cdr3_aa: ASRRASTNEKLF

v_call: TRBV7-2
cdr3_length: 11
j_call: TRBJ1-5
cdr3_aa: ASSRDRTQPQH

v_call: TRBV5-4
cdr3_length: 13
j_call: TRBJ2-7
cdr3_aa: ASSSGTEISYEQY

v_call: TRBV24-1
cdr3_length: 15
j_call: TRBJ2-1
cdr3_aa: ATSDLPRSSSYNEQF

v_call: TRBV18
cdr3_length: 12
j_call: TRBJ2-1
cdr3_aa: ASSPSMVLYEQF

v_call: TRBV6-5
cdr3_length: 12
j_call: TRBJ2-1
cdr3_aa: ASSYLDGHNEQF

v_call: TRBV5-1
cdr3_length: 14
j_call: TRBJ2-2
cdr3_aa: ASSLAGGPNTGELF

v_call: TRBV10-3
cdr3_length: 11
j_call: TRBJ2-5
cdr3_aa: AISTSGTGTQY

v_call: TRBV3-1/TRBV3-2
cdr3_length: 16
j_call: TRBJ1-1
cdr3_aa: ASSQGSGLGVGPAEAF

v_call: TRBV28
cdr3_length: 14
j_call: TRBJ1-1
cdr3_aa: ASRRPRTLINTEAF

v_call: TRBV2
cdr3_length: 14
j_call: TRBJ2-3
cdr3_aa: ASSDWHPLSTDTQY

v_call: TRBV6-6
cdr3_length: 13
j_call: TRBJ2-1
cdr3_aa: ASSYERGWNNEQF

v_call: TRBV19
cdr3_length: 12
j_call: TRBJ2-1
cdr3_aa: ASSETSGGHEQF

v_call: TRBV6-4
cdr3_length: 14
j_call: TRBJ2-6
cdr3_aa: ASSSGPHSGANVLT

v_call: TRBV10-3
cdr3_length: 12
j_call: TRBJ2-3
cdr3_aa: AISGGRLTDTQY

v_call: TRBV30
cdr3_length: 12
j_call: TRBJ1-4
cdr3_aa: AWSTRRGGEKLF

v_call: TRBV18
cdr3_length: 11
j_call: TRBJ2-1
cdr3_aa: ASSPQKINEQF

v_call: TRBV5-1
cdr3_length: 13
j_call: TRBJ2-2
cdr3_aa: ASTRRQASTGELF

v_call: TRBV19
cdr3_length: 11
j_call: TRBJ1-2
cdr3_aa: ASDSTGVWGYT

v_call: TRBV25-1
cdr3_length: 15
j_call: TRBJ1-2
cdr3_aa: ASSERGYYGRSDGYT

v_call: TRBV9
cdr3_length: 12
j_call: TRBJ1-1
cdr3_aa: ASSVGGKNTEAF

v_call: TRBV2
cdr3_length: 16
j_call: TRBJ2-2
cdr3_aa: ASSHSRGTVFNTGELF